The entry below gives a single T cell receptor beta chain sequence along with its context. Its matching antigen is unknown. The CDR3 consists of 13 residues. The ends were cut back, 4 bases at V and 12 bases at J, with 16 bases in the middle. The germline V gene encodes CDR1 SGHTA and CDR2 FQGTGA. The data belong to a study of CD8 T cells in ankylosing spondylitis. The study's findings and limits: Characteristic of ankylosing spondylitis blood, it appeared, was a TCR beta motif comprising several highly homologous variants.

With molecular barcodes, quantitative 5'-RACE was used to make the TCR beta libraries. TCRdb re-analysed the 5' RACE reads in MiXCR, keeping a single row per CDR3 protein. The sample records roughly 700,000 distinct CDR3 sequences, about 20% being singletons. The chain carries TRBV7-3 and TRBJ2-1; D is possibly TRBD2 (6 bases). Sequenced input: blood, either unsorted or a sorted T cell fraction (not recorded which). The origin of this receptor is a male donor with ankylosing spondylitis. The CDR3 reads CASSSSPGLRQFF. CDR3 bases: TGTGCCAGCAGCTCGTCCCCGGGACTGAGGCAGTTCTTC. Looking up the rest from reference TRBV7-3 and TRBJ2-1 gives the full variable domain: GAGVSQTPSNKVTEKGKYVELRCDPISGHTALYWYRQSLGQGPEFLIYFQGTGAADDSGLPNDRFFAVRPEGSVSTLKIQRTERGDSAVYLCASSSSPGLRQFFGPGTRLTVL.